Listed below are T cell receptor beta chains from one sample, sequenced in a study of T cell repertoires in cytomegalovirus infection. TCRdb ran MiXCR on the reads and lists one entry per CDR3 protein. The profile covers fewer than 400,000 distinct CDR3 sequences, with 15% to 20% appearing a single time and roughly 9% taken by the ten largest. Sequenced sample: PBMCs. These receptors all come from a human donor in good health (CMV status not recorded). Some clones in this sample may be carry-over from other donors' samples. Each CDR3 is given with its conserved first and last residue. A D gene is named only where the DNA matches it firmly. Only part of the rows carry a size: once, few, many, or a class if the clone is expanded.

d_call	v_call	j_call	clone_size	cdr3_aa	cdr3_nt
NA	TRBV7-2	TRBJ2-7	many	CASSLAMDEQYF	TGTGCCAGCAGCTTAGCGATGGACGAGCAGTACTTC
NA	TRBV2	TRBJ1-2	NA	CASSTGREVYGYTF	TGTGCCAGCAGCACCGGCAGGGAAGTCTATGGCTACACCTTC
TRBD2	TRBV6-2/TRBV6-3	TRBJ2-5	NA	CASSYSPGLAGQETQYF	TGTGCCAGCAGTTACAGCCCCGGGCTAGCGGGGCAAGAGACCCAGTACTTC
TRBD1	TRBV28	TRBJ1-5	once	CASSLQRLWTGNQPQHF	TGTGCCAGCAGTTTACAGAGGTTATGGACAGGGAATCAGCCCCAGCATTTT
TRBD2	TRBV10-2	TRBJ2-2	few	CASNLAGWNTGELFF	TGCGCCAGCAATTTAGCGGGCTGGAACACCGGGGAGCTGTTTTTT
NA	TRBV7-2	TRBJ2-6	many	CASRDRAPSGANVLTF	TGTGCCAGCAGGGACAGAGCTCCCTCGGGGGCCAACGTCCTGACTTTC
TRBD1	TRBV19	TRBJ1-5	NA	CASSRQGSYSNQPQHF	TGTGCCAGTAGTAGACAGGGCAGTTATAGCAATCAGCCCCAGCATTTT
NA	TRBV12-3/TRBV12-4	TRBJ2-1	NA	CASTLQQGYNEQFF	TGTGCCAGCACCCTGCAACAGGGATACAATGAGCAGTTCTTC
TRBD2	TRBV11-2	TRBJ2-1	NA	CASSTAGDNEQFF	TGTGCCAGCAGCACGGCGGGGGACAATGAGCAGTTCTTC
NA	TRBV20-1	TRBJ1-2	few	CSASYGGYGYTF	TGCAGTGCTTCCTATGGGGGTTATGGCTACACCTTC
TRBD1	TRBV28	TRBJ2-5	NA	CASSLWQGVETQYF	TGTGCCAGCAGTTTGTGGCAGGGGGTAGAGACCCAGTACTTC
NA	TRBV28	TRBJ1-1	many	CASSSTPRGINTEAFF	TGTGCCAGCAGTTCCACTCCGAGAGGAATAAACACTGAAGCTTTCTTT
TRBD2	TRBV7-2	TRBJ2-5	few	CASSYGAGGLQETQYF	TGTGCCAGCAGCTATGGGGCGGGGGGACTACAAGAGACCCAGTACTTC
TRBD1	TRBV7-8	TRBJ1-1	once	CASSLWQGAMNTEAFF	TGTGCCAGCAGCTTATGGCAGGGGGCTATGAACACTGAAGCTTTCTTT
TRBD2	TRBV10-3	TRBJ2-3	many	CAISEPTSGRTDTQYF	TGTGCCATCAGTGAGCCGACTAGCGGGAGAACAGATACGCAGTATTTT
NA	TRBV7-8	TRBJ2-7	few	CASSLMGGRSLYEQYF	TGTGCCAGCAGCTTAATGGGGGGCAGGAGCCTCTACGAGCAGTACTTC
NA	TRBV7-2	TRBJ2-4	many	CASSYALAKNIQYF	TGTGCCAGCAGCTACGCTTTAGCCAAAAACATTCAGTACTTC
NA	TRBV5-1	TRBJ2-7	NA	CASSYDSAFEQYF	TGCGCCAGCAGCTACGACAGCGCGTTCGAGCAGTACTTC
TRBD2	TRBV7-2	TRBJ2-3	many	CASTQRGGPVEDTQYF	TGTGCCAGCACCCAACGGGGGGGCCCGGTTGAGGATACGCAGTATTTT
NA	TRBV19	TRBJ2-7	NA	CASSPRKDEQYF	TGTGCCAGTAGTCCTCGTAAAGACGAGCAGTACTTC
NA	TRBV12-3/TRBV12-4	TRBJ1-1	many	CASSLIRGIEAFF	TGTGCCAGCAGTTTAATTCGGGGGATCGAAGCTTTCTTT
NA	TRBV15	TRBJ1-5	few	CATSRDWGPQHF	TGTGCCACCAGCAGAGATTGGGGGCCCCAGCATTTT
TRBD2	TRBV7-2	TRBJ2-4	many	CASSPRSGRENIQYF	TGTGCCAGCAGCCCTCGAAGCGGGAGGGAAAACATTCAGTACTTC
NA	TRBV7-2	TRBJ1-2	many	CASSLAPTTYTF	TGTGCCAGCAGCTTGGCCCCAACGACCTACACCTTC
NA	TRBV5-6	TRBJ2-3	NA	CASSLTPRVTDTQYF	TGTGCCAGCAGCTTGACCCCGCGGGTCACAGATACGCAGTATTTT
NA	TRBV10-3	TRBJ2-7	many	CASEDSYEQYF	TGTGCCTCCGAGGACAGCTACGAGCAGTACTTC
NA	TRBV3-1	TRBJ2-5	few	CASSRVGAQETQYF	TGTGCCAGCAGCCGGGTGGGAGCCCAAGAGACCCAGTACTTC
TRBD1	TRBV20-1	TRBJ1-2	NA	CSAIPGQVYGYTF	TGCAGTGCTATTCCAGGACAGGTCTATGGCTACACCTTC